This T cell receptor beta chain was profiled in a study of T-cell reconstitution after alpha-beta-depleted transplantation in children. In its sample, this clonotype was seen a few times. Library preparation (for TCRbeta) was performed with unique molecular identifiers. Via MiXCR, TCRdb re-called the PCR reads, giving one row per CDR3 protein. The sample records 500,000 to 600,000 distinct CDR3 sequences, about 17% being singletons. The TCR sequence derives from a human donor who donated a stem cell graft to a child with acute lymphoblastic leukemia. The starting material was PBMCs from the stem cell graft donor, obtained from the stem cell graft.

Here the CDR3 reads CASSQLGGDGYTF. In DNA form, the CDR3 reads TGCGCCAGCAGCCAGCTCGGGGGGGATGGCTACACCTTC. This chain joins TRBV4-1 and TRBJ1-2; tentative D call: TRBD1 (5 bases). CDR1 and CDR2 from the germline V gene are MGHRA and YSYEKL. Trimming cost V 3 bases and J 6 bases, with 11 bases left between them. The CDR3 has 13 residues.